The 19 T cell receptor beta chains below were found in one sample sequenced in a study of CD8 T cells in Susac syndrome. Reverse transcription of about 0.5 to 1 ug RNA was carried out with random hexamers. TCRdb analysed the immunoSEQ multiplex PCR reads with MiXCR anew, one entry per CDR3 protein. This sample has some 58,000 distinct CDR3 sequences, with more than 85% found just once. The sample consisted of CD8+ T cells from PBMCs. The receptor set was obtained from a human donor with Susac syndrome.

In nucleotides, the CDR3 is TGTGCCAGCAGTTTTGGGGGCGGGAACTATGGCTACACCTTC. Protein sequence: CASSFGGGNYGYTF. This chain connects TRBV12-3 or TRBV12-4 to TRBJ1-2; TRBD1 might be the D (6 bases). This CDR3 comprises 14 residues. Trimming took off 3 bases at V and 2 bases at J, with 10 bases between the two ends.

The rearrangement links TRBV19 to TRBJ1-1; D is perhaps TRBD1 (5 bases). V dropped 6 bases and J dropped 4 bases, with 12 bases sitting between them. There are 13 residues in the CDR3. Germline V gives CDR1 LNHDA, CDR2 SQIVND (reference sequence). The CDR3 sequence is CASSLTDSTEAFF. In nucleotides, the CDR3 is TGTGCCAGTAGCCTGACAGACTCCACTGAAGCTTTCTTT. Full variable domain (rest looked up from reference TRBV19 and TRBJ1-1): DGGITQSPKYLFRKEGQNVTLSCEQNLNHDAMYWYRQDPGQGLRLIYYSQIVNDFQKGDIAEGYSVSREKKESFPLTVTSAQKNPTAFYLCASSLTDSTEAFFGQGTRLTVV.

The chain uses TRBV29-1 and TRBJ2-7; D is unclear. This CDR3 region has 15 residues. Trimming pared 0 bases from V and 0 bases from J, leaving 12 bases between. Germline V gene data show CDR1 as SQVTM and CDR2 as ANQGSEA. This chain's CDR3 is CSVEDGLQDSYEQYF. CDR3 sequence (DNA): TGCAGCGTTGAAGATGGGTTGCAAGACTCCTACGAGCAGTACTTC.

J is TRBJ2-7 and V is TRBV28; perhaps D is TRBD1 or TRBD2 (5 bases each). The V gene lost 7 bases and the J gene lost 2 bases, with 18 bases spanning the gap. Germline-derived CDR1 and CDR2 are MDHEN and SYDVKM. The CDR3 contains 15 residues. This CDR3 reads CASIYTGAPTYEQYF. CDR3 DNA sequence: TGTGCCAGCATATACACCGGGGCTCCAACCTACGAGCAGTACTTC.

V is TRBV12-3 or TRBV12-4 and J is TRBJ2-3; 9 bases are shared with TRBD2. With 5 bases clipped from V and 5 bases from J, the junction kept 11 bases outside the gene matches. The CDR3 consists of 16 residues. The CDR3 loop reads CASSPVSGGLVDTQYF. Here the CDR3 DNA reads TGTGCCAGCAGTCCAGTCAGCGGGGGGTTGGTAGATACGCAGTATTTT.

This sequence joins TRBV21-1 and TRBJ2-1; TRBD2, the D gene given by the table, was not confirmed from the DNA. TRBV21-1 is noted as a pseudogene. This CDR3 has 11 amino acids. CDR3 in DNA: TGTGCCAGCATGGGGGGAGGGGCGCAGTTCTTC. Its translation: CASMGGGAQFF.

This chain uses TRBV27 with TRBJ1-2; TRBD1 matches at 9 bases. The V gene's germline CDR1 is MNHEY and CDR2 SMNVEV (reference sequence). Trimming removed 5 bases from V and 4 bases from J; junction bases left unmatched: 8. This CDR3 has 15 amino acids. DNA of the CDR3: TGTGCCAGCAGTACCAACAGGGGGCCCGTCTATGGCTACACCTTC. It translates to CASSTNRGPVYGYTF.

The CDR3 loop is CATSSDRSSYNEQFF. DNA of the CDR3: TGTGCCACCAGCTCGGACCGGAGCTCCTACAATGAGCAGTTCTTC. The chain links TRBV24-1 to TRBJ2-1; no clear D gene. The ends were cut back, 7 bases at V and 0 bases at J, with 12 bases in the middle. The CDR3 totals 15 residues. CDR1 is KGHDR and CDR2 is SFDVKD in the germline V gene.

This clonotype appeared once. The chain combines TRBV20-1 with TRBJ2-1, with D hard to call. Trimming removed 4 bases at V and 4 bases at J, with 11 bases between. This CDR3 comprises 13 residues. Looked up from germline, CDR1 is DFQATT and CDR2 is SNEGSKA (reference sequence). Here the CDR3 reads CSATKAIYNEQFF. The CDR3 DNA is TGCAGTGCTACAAAAGCGATTTACAATGAGCAGTTCTTC.

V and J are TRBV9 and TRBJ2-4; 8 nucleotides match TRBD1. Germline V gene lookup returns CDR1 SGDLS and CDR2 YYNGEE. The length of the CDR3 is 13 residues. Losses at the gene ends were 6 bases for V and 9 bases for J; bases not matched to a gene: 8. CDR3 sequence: CASNPSGGFIQYF. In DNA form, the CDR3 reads TGTGCCAGCAACCCTTCAGGGGGCTTCATTCAGTACTTC.

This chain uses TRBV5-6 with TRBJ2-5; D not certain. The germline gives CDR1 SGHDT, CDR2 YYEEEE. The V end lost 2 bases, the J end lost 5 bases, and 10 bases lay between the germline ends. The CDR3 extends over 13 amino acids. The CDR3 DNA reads TGTGCCAGCAGCTTTTCCCTCGTGGAGACCCAGTACTTC. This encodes CASSFSLVETQYF.

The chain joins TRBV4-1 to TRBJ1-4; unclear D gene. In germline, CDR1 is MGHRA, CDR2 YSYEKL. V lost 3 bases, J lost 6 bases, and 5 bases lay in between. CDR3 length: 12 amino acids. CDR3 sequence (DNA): TGCGCCAGCAGCCATCCCTATGAAAAACTGTTTTTT. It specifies CASSHPYEKLFF.

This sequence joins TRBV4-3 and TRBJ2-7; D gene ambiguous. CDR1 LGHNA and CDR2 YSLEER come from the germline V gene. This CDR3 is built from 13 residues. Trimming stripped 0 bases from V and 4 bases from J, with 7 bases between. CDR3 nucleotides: TGCGCCAGCAGCCAAGATTTGAGTTACGAGCAGTACTTC. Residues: CASSQDLSYEQYF.

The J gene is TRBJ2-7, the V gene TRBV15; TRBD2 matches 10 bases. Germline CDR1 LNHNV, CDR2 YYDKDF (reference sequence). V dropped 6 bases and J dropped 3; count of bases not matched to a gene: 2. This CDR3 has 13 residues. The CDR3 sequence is CATSVAGGYEQYF. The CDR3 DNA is TGTGCCACCAGTGTAGCGGGGGGCTACGAGCAGTACTTC. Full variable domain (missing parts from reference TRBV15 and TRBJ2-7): DAMVIQNPRYQVTQFGKPVTLSCSQTLNHNVMYWYQQKSSQAPKLLFHYYDKDFNNEADTPDNFQSRRPNTSFCFLDIRSPGLGDTAMYLCATSVAGGYEQYFGPGTRLTVT.

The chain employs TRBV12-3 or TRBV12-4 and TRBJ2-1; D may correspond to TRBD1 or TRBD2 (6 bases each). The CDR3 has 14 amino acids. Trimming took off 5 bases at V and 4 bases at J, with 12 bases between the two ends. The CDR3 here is CASSRGVRYNEQFF. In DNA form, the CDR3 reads TGTGCCAGCAGTAGGGGGGTACGGTACAATGAGCAGTTCTTC.

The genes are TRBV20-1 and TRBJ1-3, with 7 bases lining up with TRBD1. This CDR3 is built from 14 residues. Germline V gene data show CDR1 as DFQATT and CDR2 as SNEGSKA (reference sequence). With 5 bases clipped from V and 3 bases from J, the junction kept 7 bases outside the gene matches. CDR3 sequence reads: CSAPDRVGGNTIYF. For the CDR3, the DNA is TGCAGTGCTCCTGACAGGGTCGGTGGAAACACCATATATTTT.

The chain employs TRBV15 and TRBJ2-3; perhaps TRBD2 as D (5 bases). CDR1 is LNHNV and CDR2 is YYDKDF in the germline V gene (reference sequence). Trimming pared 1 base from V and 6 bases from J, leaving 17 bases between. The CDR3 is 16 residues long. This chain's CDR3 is CATSRGGDGIRDTQYF. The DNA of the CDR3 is TGTGCCACCAGCAGAGGGGGTGACGGGATTCGGGATACGCAGTATTTT.

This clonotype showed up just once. In nucleotides, the CDR3 is TGTGCCAGCAGCCAAGATGCCCGGACAGGGGTTATAGGTGAGCAGTTCTTC. It specifies CASSQDARTGVIGEQFF. V and J are TRBV3-1 and TRBJ2-1, with 9 bases matching TRBD1. Germline V gene data show CDR1 as LGHDT and CDR2 as YNNKEL (reference sequence). The CDR3 extends over 17 amino acids. Unmatched junction bases numbered 12, after V lost 0 bases and J lost 9 bases.

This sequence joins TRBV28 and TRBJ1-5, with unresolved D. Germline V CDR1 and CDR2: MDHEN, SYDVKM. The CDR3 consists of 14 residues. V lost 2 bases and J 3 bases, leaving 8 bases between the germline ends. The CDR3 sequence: CASSLIGPNQPQHF. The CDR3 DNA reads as TGTGCCAGCAGTTTAATAGGGCCCAATCAGCCCCAGCATTTT. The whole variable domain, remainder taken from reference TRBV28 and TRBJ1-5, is DVKVTQSSRYLVKRTGEKVFLECVQDMDHENMFWYRQDPGLGLRLIYFSYDVKMKEKGDIPEGYSVSREKKERFSLILESASTNQTSMYLCASSLIGPNQPQHFGDGTRLSIL.